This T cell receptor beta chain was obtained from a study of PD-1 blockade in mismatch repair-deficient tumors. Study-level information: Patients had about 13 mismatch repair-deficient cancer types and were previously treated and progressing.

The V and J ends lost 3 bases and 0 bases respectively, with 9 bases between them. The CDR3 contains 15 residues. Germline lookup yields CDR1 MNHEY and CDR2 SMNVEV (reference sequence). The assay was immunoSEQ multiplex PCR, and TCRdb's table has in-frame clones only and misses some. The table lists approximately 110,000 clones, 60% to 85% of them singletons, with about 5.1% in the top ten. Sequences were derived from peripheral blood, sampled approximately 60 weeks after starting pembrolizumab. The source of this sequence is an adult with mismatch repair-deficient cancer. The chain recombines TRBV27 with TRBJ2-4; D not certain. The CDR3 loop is CASSFGGLAKNIQYF. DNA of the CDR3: TGTGCCAGCAGTTTCGGCGGTCTAGCCAAAAACATTCAGTACTTC.